This T cell receptor beta chain was retrieved from a study of blood T cell repertoires in COVID-19. Study overall: PBMCs, B-cell-depleted T cells, or T cells provided the cDNA or gDNA that made up the material.

As originally analysed: The authors estimated nucleated cell counts from reference gene primer amplification. Method: immunoSEQ multiplex PCR; TCRdb's copy keeps in-frame clones and lacks some. V and J calls and clone size are given by that table; D and trimming were obtained from the DNA. The sample contains 200,000 to 250,000 clones, approximately 91% of which appear only once. The TCR originated in a man in his 60s who had recovered from COVID-19. The sequenced sample was peripheral blood.

CDR3 DNA sequence: TGTGCCAGCAGCTTAGAACAGGGGGACAATGAGCAGTTCTTC. Residues: CASSLEQGDNEQFF. V gene TRBV7-2 combines with J gene TRBJ2-1, with TRBD1 matching over 8 bases. This CDR3 contains 14 residues. After removal of 1 base from V and 5 bases from J, the junction contained 1 base not matched to a gene. Germline V gives CDR1 SGHTA, CDR2 FQGNSA.